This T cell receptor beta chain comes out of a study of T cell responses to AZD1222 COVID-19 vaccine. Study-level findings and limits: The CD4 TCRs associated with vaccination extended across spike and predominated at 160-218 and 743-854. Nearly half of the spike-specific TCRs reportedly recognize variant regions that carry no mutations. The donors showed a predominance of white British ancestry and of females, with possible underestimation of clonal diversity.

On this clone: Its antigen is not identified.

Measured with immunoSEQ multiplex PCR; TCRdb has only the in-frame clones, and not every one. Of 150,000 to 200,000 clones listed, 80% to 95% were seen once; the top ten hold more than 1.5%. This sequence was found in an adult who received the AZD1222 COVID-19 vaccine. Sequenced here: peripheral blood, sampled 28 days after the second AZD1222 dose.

DNA of the CDR3: TGTGCCAGCAGCCAATTGACCGGGACGAACACCGGGGAGCTGTTTTTT. This encodes CASSQLTGTNTGELFF. The chain is built from TRBV3-1 (or the pseudogene TRBV3-2) and TRBJ2-2, with a tentative D call TRBD2 (5 bases). V lost 2 bases and J 0 bases, leaving 10 bases between the germline ends. This CDR3 is built from 16 residues. Germline V CDR1 and CDR2: LGHDT, YNNKEL (reference sequence).